This T cell receptor beta chain was sequenced in a study of Ad26.COV2.S vaccination and SARS-CoV-2 variants. Study-level information: The study gave Ad26.COV2.S intramuscularly, once or twice 56 days apart.

This clone was recorded once. Its specificity is not known. This CDR3 is 14 amino acids long. Germline lookup yields CDR1 SGHRS and CDR2 YFSETQ. V was trimmed by 4 bases and J by 4 bases, leaving 15 bases between them. Study results and caveats: Breadth of non-spike TCRs did not differ between vaccinees and placebo recipients.

Treatment indicated: roughly 20 received Ad26.COV2.S at low or high dose, single or two shots; 5 received placebo; per-sample allocation not given. The samples were gathered on day 63 after the first injection of vaccine or placebo. Aged 18-55 years, donor was enrolled in Boston in the early 2020s. Assay used: immunoSEQ multiplex PCR; TCRdb lists only in-frame clones, some missing. In the table there are about 390,000 clones, approximately 86% of which are singletons. Here the sequenced sample was peripheral blood, taken in a trial of Ad26.COV2.S vaccine versus placebo. The V and J genes are TRBV5-1 and TRBJ2-7, with D perhaps matching TRBD2 (6 bases). This receptor was obtained from a person aged 18-60 years who received the Ad26.COV2.S COVID-19 vaccine or a placebo. Here the CDR3 reads CASSEADGGYEQYF. CDR3 in DNA: TGCGCCAGCAGCGAAGCGGACGGGGGATACGAGCAGTACTTC. Full variable domain (outside the CDR3, taken from reference TRBV5-1 and TRBJ2-7): KAGVTQTPRYLIKTRGQQVTLSCSPISGHRSVSWYQQTPGQGLQFLFEYFSETQRNKGNFPGRFSGRQFSNSRSEMNVSTLELGDSALYLCASSEADGGYEQYFGPGTRLTVT.